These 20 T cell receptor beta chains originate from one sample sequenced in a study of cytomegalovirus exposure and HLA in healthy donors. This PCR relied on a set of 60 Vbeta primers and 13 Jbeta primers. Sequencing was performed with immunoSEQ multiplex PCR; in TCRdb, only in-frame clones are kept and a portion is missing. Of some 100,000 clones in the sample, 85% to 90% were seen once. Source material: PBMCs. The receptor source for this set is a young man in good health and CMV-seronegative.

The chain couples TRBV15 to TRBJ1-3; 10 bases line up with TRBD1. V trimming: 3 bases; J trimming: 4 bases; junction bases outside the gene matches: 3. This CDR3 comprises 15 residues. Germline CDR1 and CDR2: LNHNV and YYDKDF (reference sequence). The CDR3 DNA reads TGTGCCACCAGCAGGACAGGGGGCGTCGGAAACACCATATATTTT. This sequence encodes CATSRTGGVGNTIYF.

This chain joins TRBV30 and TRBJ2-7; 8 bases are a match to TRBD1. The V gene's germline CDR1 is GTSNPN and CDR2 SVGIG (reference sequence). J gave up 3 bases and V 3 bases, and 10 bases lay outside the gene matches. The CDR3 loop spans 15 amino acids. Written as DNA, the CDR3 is TGTGCCTGGAGCTCCGACAGGGGTCACTTCTACGAGCAGTACTTC. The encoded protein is CAWSSDRGHFYEQYF.

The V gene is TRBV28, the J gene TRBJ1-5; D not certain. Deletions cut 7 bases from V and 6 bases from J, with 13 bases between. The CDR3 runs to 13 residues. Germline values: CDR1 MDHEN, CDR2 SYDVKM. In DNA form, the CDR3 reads TGTGCCAGCAACCCAGGCTCCGGTCAGCCCCAGCATTTT. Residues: CASNPGSGQPQHF.

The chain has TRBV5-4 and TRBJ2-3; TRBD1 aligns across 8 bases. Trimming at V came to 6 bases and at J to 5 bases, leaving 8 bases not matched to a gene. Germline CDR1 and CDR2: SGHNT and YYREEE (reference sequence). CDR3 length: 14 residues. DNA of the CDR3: TGTGCCAGCAACCAGGGGGCAGATGAAGATACGCAGTATTTT. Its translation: CASNQGADEDTQYF. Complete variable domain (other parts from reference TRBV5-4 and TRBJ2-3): ETGVTQSPTHLIKTRGQQVTLRCSSQSGHNTVSWYQQALGQGPQFIFQYYREEENGRGNFPPRFSGLQFPNYSSELNVNALELDDSALYLCASNQGADEDTQYFGPGTRLTVL.

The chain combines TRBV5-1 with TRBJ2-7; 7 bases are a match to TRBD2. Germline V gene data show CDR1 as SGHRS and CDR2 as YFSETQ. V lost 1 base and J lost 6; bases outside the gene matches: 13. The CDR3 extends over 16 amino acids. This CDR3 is CASSLTAGSVSREQYF. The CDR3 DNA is TGCGCCAGCAGCTTGACAGCGGGGTCTGTCTCCCGCGAGCAGTACTTC.

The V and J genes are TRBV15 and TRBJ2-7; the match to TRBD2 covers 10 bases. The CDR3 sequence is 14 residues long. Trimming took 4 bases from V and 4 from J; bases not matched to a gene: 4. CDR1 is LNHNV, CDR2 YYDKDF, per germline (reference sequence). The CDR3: CATSTGLADYEQYF. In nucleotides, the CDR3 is TGTGCCACCAGCACCGGACTAGCGGATTACGAGCAGTACTTC.

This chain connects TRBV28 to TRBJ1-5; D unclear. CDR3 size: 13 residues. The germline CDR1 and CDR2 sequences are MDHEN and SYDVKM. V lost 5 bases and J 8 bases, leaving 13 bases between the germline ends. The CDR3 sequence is CASSPEQLKPQHF. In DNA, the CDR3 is TGTGCCAGCAGTCCGGAGCAACTCAAGCCCCAGCATTTT.

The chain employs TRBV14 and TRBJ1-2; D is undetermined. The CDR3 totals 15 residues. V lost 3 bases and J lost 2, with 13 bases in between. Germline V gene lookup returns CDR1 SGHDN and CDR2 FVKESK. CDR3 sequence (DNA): TGTGCCAGCAGCCAGATAGGCGGATCCAACTATGGCTACACCTTC. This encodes CASSQIGGSNYGYTF. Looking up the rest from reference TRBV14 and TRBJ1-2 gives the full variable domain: EAGVTQFPSHSVIEKGQTVTLRCDPISGHDNLYWYRRVMGKEIKFLLHFVKESKQDESGMPNNRFLAERTGGTYSTLKVQPAELEDSGVYFCASSQIGGSNYGYTFGSGTRLTVV.

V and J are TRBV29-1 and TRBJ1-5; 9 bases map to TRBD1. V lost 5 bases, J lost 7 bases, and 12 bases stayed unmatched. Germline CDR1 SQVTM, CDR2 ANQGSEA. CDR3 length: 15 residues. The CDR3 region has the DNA TGCAGCGTTCAATCCGGGACAGGGCCCGGCCAGCCCCAGCATTTT. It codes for CSVQSGTGPGQPQHF. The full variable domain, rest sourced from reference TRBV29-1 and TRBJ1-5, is SAVISQKPSRDICQRGTSLTIQCQVDSQVTMMFWYRQQPGQSLTLIATANQGSEATYESGFVIDKFPISRPNLTFSTLTVSNMSPEDSSIYLCSVQSGTGPGQPQHFGDGTRLSIL.

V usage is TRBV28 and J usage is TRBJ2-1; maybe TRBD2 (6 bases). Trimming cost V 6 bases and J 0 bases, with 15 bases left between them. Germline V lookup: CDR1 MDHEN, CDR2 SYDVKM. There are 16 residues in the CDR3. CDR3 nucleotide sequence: TGTGCCAGCAGCTCCCCCGGGGGAAGCTCCTACAATGAGCAGTTCTTC. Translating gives CASSSPGGSSYNEQFF. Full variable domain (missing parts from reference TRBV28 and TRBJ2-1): DVKVTQSSRYLVKRTGEKVFLECVQDMDHENMFWYRQDPGLGLRLIYFSYDVKMKEKGDIPEGYSVSREKKERFSLILESASTNQTSMYLCASSSPGGSSYNEQFFGPGTRLTVL.

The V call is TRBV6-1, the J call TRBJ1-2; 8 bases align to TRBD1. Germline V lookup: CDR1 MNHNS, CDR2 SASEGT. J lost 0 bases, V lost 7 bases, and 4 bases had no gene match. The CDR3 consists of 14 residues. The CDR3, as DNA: TGTGCCAGCAAATCGGGACAGGCTAACTATGGCTACACCTTC. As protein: CASKSGQANYGYTF.

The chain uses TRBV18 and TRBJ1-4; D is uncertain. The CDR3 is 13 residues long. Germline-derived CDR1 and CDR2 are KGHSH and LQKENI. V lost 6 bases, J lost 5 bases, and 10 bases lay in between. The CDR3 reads CASSIRENEKLFF. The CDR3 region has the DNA TGTGCCAGCTCGATCCGGGAAAATGAAAAACTGTTTTTT.

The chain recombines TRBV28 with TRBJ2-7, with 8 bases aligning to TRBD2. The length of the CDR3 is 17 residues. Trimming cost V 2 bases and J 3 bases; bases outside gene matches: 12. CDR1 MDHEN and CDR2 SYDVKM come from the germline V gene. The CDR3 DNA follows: TGTGCCAGCAGTTTAGGGCTAGCGGGCTTTAGGGTCTACGAGCAGTACTTC. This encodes CASSLGLAGFRVYEQYF.

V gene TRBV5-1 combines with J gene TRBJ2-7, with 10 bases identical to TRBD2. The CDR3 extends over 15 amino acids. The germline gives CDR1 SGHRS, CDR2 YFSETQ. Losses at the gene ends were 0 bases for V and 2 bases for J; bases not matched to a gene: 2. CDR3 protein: CASSLEAGGPYEQYF. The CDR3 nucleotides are TGCGCCAGCAGCTTGGAAGCGGGAGGGCCCTACGAGCAGTACTTC.

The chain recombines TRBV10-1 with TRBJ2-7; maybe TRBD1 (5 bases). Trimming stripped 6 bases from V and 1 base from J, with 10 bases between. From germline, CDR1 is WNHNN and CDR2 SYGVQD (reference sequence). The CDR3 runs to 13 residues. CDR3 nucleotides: TGCGCCAGCAGCAGGGCTCCATCCTACGAGCAGTACTTC. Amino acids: CASSRAPSYEQYF.

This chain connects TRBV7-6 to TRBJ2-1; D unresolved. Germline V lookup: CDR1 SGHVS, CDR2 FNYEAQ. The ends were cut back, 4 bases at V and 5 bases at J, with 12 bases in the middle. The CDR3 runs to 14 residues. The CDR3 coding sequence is TGTGCCAGCAGCTCGATGAAACACCACAATGAGCAGTTCTTC. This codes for CASSSMKHHNEQFF.

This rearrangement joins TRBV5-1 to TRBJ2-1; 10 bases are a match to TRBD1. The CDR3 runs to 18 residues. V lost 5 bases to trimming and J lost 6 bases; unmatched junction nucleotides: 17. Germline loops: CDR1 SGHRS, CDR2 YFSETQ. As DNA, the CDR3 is TGCGCCAGCAGGCCCCTTTTTAACCGGGACAGGGGACTCAATGAGCAGTTCTTC. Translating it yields CASRPLFNRDRGLNEQFF.

This CDR3 is CASSYASTSYEQYF. Written as DNA, the CDR3 is TGTGCCAGCAGCTATGCGAGCACTTCCTACGAGCAGTACTTC. The rearrangement links TRBV4-2 to TRBJ2-7, with D hard to call. Looked up from germline, CDR1 is LGHNA and CDR2 is YNFKEQ. This CDR3 has 14 residues. The ends were cut back, 5 bases at V and 1 base at J, with 12 bases in the middle.

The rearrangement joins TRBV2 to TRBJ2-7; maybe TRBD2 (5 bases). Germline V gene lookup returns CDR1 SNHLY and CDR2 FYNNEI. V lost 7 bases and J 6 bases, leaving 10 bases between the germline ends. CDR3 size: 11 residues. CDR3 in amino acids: CASTGGGEQYF. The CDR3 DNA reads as TGTGCCAGCACCGGCGGAGGCGAGCAGTACTTC.

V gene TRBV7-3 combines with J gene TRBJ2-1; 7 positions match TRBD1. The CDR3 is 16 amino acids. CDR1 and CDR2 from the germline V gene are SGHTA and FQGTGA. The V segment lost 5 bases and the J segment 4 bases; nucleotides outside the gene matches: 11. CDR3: CASSARDRSIYNEQFF. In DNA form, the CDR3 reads TGTGCCAGCAGCGCCCGGGACAGAAGTATTTACAATGAGCAGTTCTTC.